The clone carrying this T cell receptor (beta chain) was seen repeatedly, ten times or more. Time point reported: newly diagnosed GD, antithyroid drugs for less than 3 months. With RNA extracted from PBMCs as input, the TCR library was made. This sample stems from a study of regulatory T cells in long-lasting Graves disease. Study information: Graves' patients who were just diagnosed had used antithyroid drugs for under 3 months.

CDR1 is MNHNS and CDR2 is SASEGT in the germline V gene. Trimming took 3 bases from V and 7 from J, leaving 13 bases between them. This CDR3 region has 14 residues. Building the TCR beta libraries relied on iRepertoire HTBI primers, and CDR3 regions underwent Arm-PCR. TCRdb ran MiXCR on the multiplex PCR reads and lists one entry per CDR3 protein. The table records roughly 500,000 distinct CDR3 sequences, around 12% of them present only once. These data were also filed under a second study, of T cells in Graves' hyperthyroidism and ophthalmopathy. That study adds: The authors' 13 V-J model separated ophthalmopathy from stable hyperthyroidism.

The J gene is TRBJ2-1, the V gene TRBV6-1; a possible D gene is TRBD2 (5 bases). The sample consisted of peripheral blood mononuclear cells (PBMCs), taken at new diagnosis, from a patient treated with antithyroid drugs. This sequence was found in a woman younger than 45 with Graves disease. In DNA, the CDR3 is TGTGCCAGCAGTGACACCGGGGTTTATAATGAGCAGTTCTTC. This gives the protein CASSDTGVYNEQFF.